The sequence of this T cell receptor beta chain was determined in a study of shared clonotypes between healthy human individuals. In the study overall: Each donor's CD8 memory used one plate, CD8 naive two, each CD4 subset three. Regarding the study as a whole: Read depth was anticipated to influence clonotype sharing among donors. For sorted subsets, rarefaction showed incomplete sequencing despite large depth. Shared across four donors were 5% to 6% of the naive CD4 clonotypes.

The repertoire was sequenced with immunoSEQ multiplex PCR; TCRdb's copy has only in-frame clones and lacks some. This repertoire shows hundreds of thousands of clones, around 73% found once; its top ten account for around 1.7%. Per germline, CDR1 LNHDA and CDR2 SQIVND (reference sequence). With 8 bases clipped from V and 6 bases from J, the junction kept 6 bases outside the gene matches. The CDR3 totals 13 residues. Remarks on this clone: Its antigen is as yet unknown.

The chain recombines TRBV19 with TRBJ2-1; 8 bases agree with TRBD2. The TCR comes from a woman in her twenties or thirties in good health. Input material: memory CD4+ T cells sorted from blood. Indicated subset: CD45RA-negative fraction. The CDR3 DNA reads as TGTGCCAGTTCGCCCGGGACTAGCAATGAGCAGTTCTTC. Translation gives CASSPGTSNEQFF.